This TCR beta chain comes out of a study of post-analysis software for immune sequencing data. Study-level results: Significantly lower normalized Chao1 diversity was seen in multiple sclerosis patients than in controls. Strong co-clustering by F measure was seen for same-batch samples. Controls showed lower frequencies than patients for several TRBV segments, and TRBV5-6, TRBV5-1 and TRBV20-1 were among these.

The TCR beta cDNA libraries carried unique molecular identifiers. TCRdb used MiXCR to reprocess the PCR reads, holding one entry per CDR3 protein. The repertoire has about 500,000 distinct CDR3 sequences, roughly 45% of them found once; the top ten carry roughly an eighth. This clonotype was recorded a few times. Its antigen is currently unknown. Germline-derived CDR1 and CDR2 are WNHNN and SYGVQD (reference sequence). This CDR3 spans 14 amino acids. V shed 7 bases and J shed 0 bases, with 13 bases lying between them. The clonotype was recovered from a girl aged 10 to 17 with multiple sclerosis. The chain recombines TRBV10-1 with TRBJ2-7; no clear D gene. Material: blood. Written as DNA, the CDR3 is TGCGCCAGCACCTACACCAGCGACTCCTACGAGCAGTACTTC. Residues: CASTYTSDSYEQYF.